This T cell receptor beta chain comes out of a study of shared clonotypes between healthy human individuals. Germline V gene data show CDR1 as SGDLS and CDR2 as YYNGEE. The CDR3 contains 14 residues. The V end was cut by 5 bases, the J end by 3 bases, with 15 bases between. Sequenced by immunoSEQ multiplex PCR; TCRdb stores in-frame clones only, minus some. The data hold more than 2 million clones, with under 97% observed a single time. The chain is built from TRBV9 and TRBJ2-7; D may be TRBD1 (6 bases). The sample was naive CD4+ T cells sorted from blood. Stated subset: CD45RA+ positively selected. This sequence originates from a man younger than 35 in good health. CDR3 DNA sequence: TGTGCCAGCAGTCCGGAGACAGGCGTCTACGAGCAGTACTTC. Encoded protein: CASSPETGVYEQYF.